The 13 T cell receptor beta chains reported below all come from one sample, sequenced in a study of beta chain features in type 1 diabetes. Isolated RNA was reverse transcribed in full, so expressed TCRB transcripts were sequenced. Profiling relied on immunoSEQ multiplex PCR, and the TCRdb table lists in-frame clones only, not all of them. The data contain approximately 470,000 clones, 30% of them seen just once; the ten biggest clones take up 0.06% to 0.07%. The sequenced sample was naive CD4+ T cells from blood. These receptors all come from a man between 18 and 29 years old in good health.

V is TRBV5-1 and J is TRBJ2-7; TRBD2 matches at 8 bases. The V and J ends lost 3 bases and 6 bases, in that order; junction bases with no gene match: 11. The CDR3 has 15 amino acids. Germline V gene data show CDR1 as SGHRS and CDR2 as YFSETQ. CDR3 loop: CASSWTGTSLSEQYF. The CDR3 nucleotides read TGCGCCAGCAGCTGGACCGGGACTAGTTTGTCCGAGCAGTACTTC.

This clone showed up just a few times. The chain's CDR3 is CASSVTGGLGTQYF. CDR3 DNA: TGTGCCAGCAGTGTGACAGGGGGCTTGGGGACCCAGTACTTC. The rearrangement joins TRBV25-1 to TRBJ2-5; TRBD1 matches at 10 bases. CDR1 MGHDK and CDR2 SYGVNS come from the germline V gene. With 4 bases clipped from V and 7 bases from J, the junction kept 6 bases outside the gene matches. The CDR3 loop spans 14 amino acids.

The chain carries TRBV29-1 and TRBJ2-7; D is unresolved. This CDR3 region has 14 residues. Trimming shortened V by 4 bases and J by 1 base, and 14 bases separated the two germline ends. Looked up from germline, CDR1 is SQVTM and CDR2 is ANQGSEA. This CDR3 is CSVGAWGSSYEQYF. In DNA form, the CDR3 reads TGCAGCGTTGGGGCTTGGGGTAGTTCCTACGAGCAGTACTTC.

This clone was detected a few times. As DNA, the CDR3 is TGTGCCTGGAGTGCGCAAGGGGGCTATGGCTACACCTTC. Protein: CAWSAQGGYGYTF. This chain links TRBV30 with TRBJ1-2, with D possibly TRBD1 on 6 matching bases. Germline-derived CDR1 and CDR2 are GTSNPN and SVGIG (reference sequence). The CDR3 has 13 residues. The V end lost 1 base, the J end lost 4 bases, and 10 bases lay between the germline ends.

The chain links TRBV5-1 to TRBJ2-7, with 9 bases lining up with TRBD1. V trimming: 4 bases; J trimming: 4 bases; junction bases outside the gene matches: 6. The V gene's germline CDR1 is SGHRS and CDR2 YFSETQ. This CDR3 is built from 14 residues. The CDR3 loop reads CASSIGQGRYEQYF. In DNA form, the CDR3 reads TGCGCCAGCAGCATAGGACAGGGGCGATACGAGCAGTACTTC.

The rearrangement uses TRBV5-4 and TRBJ2-5; D unclear. The CDR3 is 13 amino acids. V lost 0 bases to trimming and J lost 5 bases, with 8 bases between them. Germline lookup yields CDR1 SGHNT and CDR2 YYREEE (reference sequence). The CDR3, as DNA: TGTGCCAGCAGCTTGGATAGGGATGAGACCCAGTACTTC. Residues: CASSLDRDETQYF.

The chain uses TRBV4-1 and TRBJ1-2; tentatively, D is TRBD1 (5 bases). CDR1 is MGHRA, CDR2 YSYEKL, per germline. CDR3 length equals 14 residues. V was cut by 4 bases and J by 0 bases, with 9 bases left in between. CDR3 bases: TGCGCCAGCAGCCCCGGGACTTCTAACTATGGCTACACCTTC. Protein sequence: CASSPGTSNYGYTF.

This clone was found once. J is TRBJ1-5 and V is TRBV30; weak D call: TRBD1 (5 bases). The V and J ends lost 3 bases and 7 bases respectively, with 19 bases between them. The CDR3 extends over 15 amino acids. The germline gives CDR1 GTSNPN, CDR2 SVGIG (reference sequence). This CDR3 is CAWRDPYGGEQPQHF. Here the CDR3 DNA reads TGTGCCTGGAGGGATCCATACGGAGGGGAACAGCCCCAGCATTTT.

This clone was observed a handful of times. This chain uses TRBV28 with TRBJ2-5, with a possible D match to TRBD2 (7 bases). V was clipped by 6 bases and J by 4 bases, with 15 bases between them. The CDR3 spans 14 residues. Germline V gene sequence: CDR1 MDHEN, CDR2 SYDVKM. This CDR3 reads CASSQPGGGETQYF. The CDR3 nucleotides are TGTGCCAGCAGCCAGCCGGGGGGCGGAGAGACCCAGTACTTC.

This clone has only one observation. The gene calls are TRBV5-1 and TRBJ2-7, with a possible D match to TRBD2 (6 bases). Trimming shortened V by 5 bases and J by 7 bases, and 19 bases separated the two germline ends. Per germline, CDR1 SGHRS and CDR2 YFSETQ. This CDR3 comprises 14 residues. CDR3 DNA sequence: TGCGCCAGCAGTTTTGCGGGGCAACCCGGGGAGCAGTACTTC. Protein: CASSFAGQPGEQYF.

V is TRBV5-1 and J is TRBJ2-3; TRBD2 is a possible D gene (6 bases). Germline V CDR1 and CDR2: SGHRS, YFSETQ. The CDR3 extends over 15 amino acids. V dropped 2 bases and J dropped 5 bases, with 15 bases sitting between them. CDR3 sequence reads: CASSFGAMGGDTQYF. The CDR3 DNA follows: TGCGCCAGCAGCTTTGGAGCGATGGGGGGAGATACGCAGTATTTT. Looking up the rest from reference TRBV5-1 and TRBJ2-3 gives the full variable domain: KAGVTQTPRYLIKTRGQQVTLSCSPISGHRSVSWYQQTPGQGLQFLFEYFSETQRNKGNFPGRFSGRQFSNSRSEMNVSTLELGDSALYLCASSFGAMGGDTQYFGPGTRLTVL.

This clone was detected a few times. This chain uses TRBV29-1 with TRBJ2-7; D call uncertain. The ends were cut back, 0 bases at V and 2 bases at J, with 5 bases in the middle. The CDR3 extends over 12 amino acids. CDR1 and CDR2 from the germline V gene are SQVTM and ANQGSEA. For the CDR3, the DNA is TGCAGCGTTGAAGATCGCACCTACGAGCAGTACTTC. This codes for CSVEDRTYEQYF.

This chain connects TRBV30 to TRBJ2-2; TRBD1 agrees at 7 bases. The CDR3 spans 14 residues. The ends lost 4 bases at V and 3 bases at J; junction bases unmatched: 5. The germline V gene encodes CDR1 GTSNPN and CDR2 SVGIG (reference sequence). CDR3 sequence reads: CAWTRGSHTGELFF. DNA for the CDR3: TGTGCCTGGACCAGGGGGAGTCACACCGGGGAGCTGTTTTTT.